This T cell receptor (beta chain) was recorded in a study of shared clonotypes between healthy human individuals. This clone was found once. At a deep level, the assay was run. Libraries were prepared by immunoSEQ multiplex PCR; TCRdb keeps only in-frame clonotypes and omits some of them. The sample has hundreds of thousands of clones, roughly 97% seen once. V was cut by 5 bases and J by 2 bases, with 13 bases left in between. The CDR3 has 14 amino acids. Germline V CDR1 and CDR2: SGHRS, YFSETQ. Sequences were obtained from naive CD4+ T cells sorted from blood. As for subset: CD45RA+ positively selected. The chain has TRBV5-1 and TRBJ2-5; perhaps TRBD1 as D (5 bases). The TCR sequence derives from a woman between 25 and 40 years old in good health. The CDR3 DNA reads TGCGCCAGCAGTTTCCAAGGGGCTCAAGAGACCCAGTACTTC. This gives the protein CASSFQGAQETQYF.